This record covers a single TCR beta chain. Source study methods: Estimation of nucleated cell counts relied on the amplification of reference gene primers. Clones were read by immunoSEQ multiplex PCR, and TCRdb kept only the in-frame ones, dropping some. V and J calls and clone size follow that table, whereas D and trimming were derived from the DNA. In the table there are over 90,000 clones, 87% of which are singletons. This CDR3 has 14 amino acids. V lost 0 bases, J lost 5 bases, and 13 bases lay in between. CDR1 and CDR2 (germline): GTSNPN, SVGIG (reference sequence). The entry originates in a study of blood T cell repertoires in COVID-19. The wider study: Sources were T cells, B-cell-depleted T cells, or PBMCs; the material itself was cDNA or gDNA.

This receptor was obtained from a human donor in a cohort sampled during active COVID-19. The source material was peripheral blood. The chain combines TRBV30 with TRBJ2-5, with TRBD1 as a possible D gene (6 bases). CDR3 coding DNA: TGTGCCTGGAGTGTACAAGGGGGTTCTGAGACCCAGTACTTC. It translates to CAWSVQGGSETQYF.